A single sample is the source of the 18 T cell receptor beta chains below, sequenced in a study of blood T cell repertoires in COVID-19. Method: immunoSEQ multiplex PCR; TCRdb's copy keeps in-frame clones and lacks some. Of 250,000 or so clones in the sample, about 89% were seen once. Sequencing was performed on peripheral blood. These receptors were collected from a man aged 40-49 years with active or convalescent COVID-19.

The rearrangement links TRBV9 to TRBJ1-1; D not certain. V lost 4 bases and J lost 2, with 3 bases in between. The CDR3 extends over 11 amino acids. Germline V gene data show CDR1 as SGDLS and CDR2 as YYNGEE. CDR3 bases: TGTGCCAGCAGCCTTAACACTGAAGCTTTCTTT. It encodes CASSLNTEAFF.

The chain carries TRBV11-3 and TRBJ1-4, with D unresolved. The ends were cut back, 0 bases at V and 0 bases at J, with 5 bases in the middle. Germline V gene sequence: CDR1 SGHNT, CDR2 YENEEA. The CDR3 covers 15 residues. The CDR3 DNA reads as TGTGCCAGCAGCTTAGATCCAGCAACTAATGAAAAACTGTTTTTT. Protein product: CASSLDPATNEKLFF.

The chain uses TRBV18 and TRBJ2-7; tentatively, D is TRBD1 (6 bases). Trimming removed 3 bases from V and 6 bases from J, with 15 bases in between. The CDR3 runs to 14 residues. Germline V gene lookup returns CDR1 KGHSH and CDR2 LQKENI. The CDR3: CASSPTRGGFEQYF. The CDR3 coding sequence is TGTGCCAGCTCACCGACCAGGGGCGGATTCGAGCAGTACTTC.

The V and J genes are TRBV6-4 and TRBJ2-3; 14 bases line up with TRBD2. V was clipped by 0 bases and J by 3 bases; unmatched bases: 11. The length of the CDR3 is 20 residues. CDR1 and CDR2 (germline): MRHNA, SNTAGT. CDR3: CASSDSYPGLAGDRTDTQYF. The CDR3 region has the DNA TGTGCCAGCAGTGACTCTTACCCGGGACTAGCGGGAGACAGAACAGATACGCAGTATTTT.

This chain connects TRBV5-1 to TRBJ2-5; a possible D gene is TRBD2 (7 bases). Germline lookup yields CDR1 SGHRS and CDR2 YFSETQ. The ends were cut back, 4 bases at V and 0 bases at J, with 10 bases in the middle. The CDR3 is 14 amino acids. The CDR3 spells CASSPGGYQETQYF. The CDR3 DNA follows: TGCGCCAGCAGCCCGGGGGGCTACCAAGAGACCCAGTACTTC.

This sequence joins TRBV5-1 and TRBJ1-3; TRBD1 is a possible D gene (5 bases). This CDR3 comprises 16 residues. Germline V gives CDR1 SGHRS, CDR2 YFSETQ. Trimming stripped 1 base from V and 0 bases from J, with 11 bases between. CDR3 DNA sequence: TGCGCCAGCAGCTTGATTGGGGGGAGCTCTGGAAACACCATATATTTT. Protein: CASSLIGGSSGNTIYF.

The CDR3 protein is CASSSPGGPSTDTQYF. The DNA for the CDR3 is TGTGCCAGCAGTTCCCCGGGGGGGCCGAGCACAGATACGCAGTATTTT. The rearrangement joins TRBV28 to TRBJ2-3, with 8 bases that match TRBD2. The ends lost 4 bases at V and 0 bases at J; junction bases unmatched: 6. The CDR3 totals 16 residues. The germline gives CDR1 MDHEN, CDR2 SYDVKM.

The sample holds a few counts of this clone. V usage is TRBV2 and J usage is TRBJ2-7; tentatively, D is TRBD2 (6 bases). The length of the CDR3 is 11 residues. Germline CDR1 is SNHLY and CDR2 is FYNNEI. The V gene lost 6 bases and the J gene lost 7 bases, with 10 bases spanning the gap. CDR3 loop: CASRGEVEQYF. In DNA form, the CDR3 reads TGTGCCAGCAGGGGGGAGGTGGAGCAGTACTTC. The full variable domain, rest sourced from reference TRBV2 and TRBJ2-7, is EPEVTQTPSHQVTQMGQEVILRCVPISNHLYFYWYRQILGQKVEFLVSFYNNEISEKSEIFDDQFSVERPDGSNFTLKIRSTKLEDSAMYFCASRGEVEQYFGPGTRLTVT.

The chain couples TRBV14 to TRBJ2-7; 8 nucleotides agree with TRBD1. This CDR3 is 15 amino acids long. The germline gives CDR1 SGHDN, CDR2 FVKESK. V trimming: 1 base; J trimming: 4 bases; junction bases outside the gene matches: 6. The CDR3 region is CASSQGWQGAYEQYF. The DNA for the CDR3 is TGTGCCAGCAGCCAAGGGTGGCAGGGGGCTTACGAGCAGTACTTC.

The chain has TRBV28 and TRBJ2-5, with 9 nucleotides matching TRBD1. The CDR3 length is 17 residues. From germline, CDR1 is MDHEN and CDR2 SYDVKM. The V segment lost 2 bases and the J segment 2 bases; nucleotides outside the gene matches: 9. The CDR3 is CASSLPDRDREQETQYF. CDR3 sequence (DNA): TGTGCCAGCAGTTTACCAGATCGGGACAGGGAGCAAGAGACCCAGTACTTC. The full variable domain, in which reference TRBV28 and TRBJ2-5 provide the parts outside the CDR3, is DVKVTQSSRYLVKRTGEKVFLECVQDMDHENMFWYRQDPGLGLRLIYFSYDVKMKEKGDIPEGYSVSREKKERFSLILESASTNQTSMYLCASSLPDRDREQETQYFGPGTRLLVL.

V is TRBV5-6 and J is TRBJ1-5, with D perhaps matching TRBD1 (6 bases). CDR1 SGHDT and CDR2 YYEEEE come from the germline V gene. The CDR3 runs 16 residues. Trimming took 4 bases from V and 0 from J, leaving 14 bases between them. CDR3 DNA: TGTGCCAGCAGCCGTCGGGGGGCTTATAGCAATCAGCCCCAGCATTTT. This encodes CASSRRGAYSNQPQHF.

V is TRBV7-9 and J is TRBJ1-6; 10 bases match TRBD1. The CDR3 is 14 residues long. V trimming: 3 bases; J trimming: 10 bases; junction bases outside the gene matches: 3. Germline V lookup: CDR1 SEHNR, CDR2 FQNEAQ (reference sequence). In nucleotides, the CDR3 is TGTGCCAGCAGCTTCGCGGGACAGGGGTCACCCCTCCACTTT. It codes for CASSFAGQGSPLHF.

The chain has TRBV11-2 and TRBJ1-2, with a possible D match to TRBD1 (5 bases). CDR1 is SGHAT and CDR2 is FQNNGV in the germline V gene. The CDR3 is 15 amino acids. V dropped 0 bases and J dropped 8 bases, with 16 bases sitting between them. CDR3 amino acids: CASSLDREGLGGYTF. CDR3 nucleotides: TGTGCCAGCAGCTTAGATCGGGAGGGGCTAGGGGGCTACACCTTC.

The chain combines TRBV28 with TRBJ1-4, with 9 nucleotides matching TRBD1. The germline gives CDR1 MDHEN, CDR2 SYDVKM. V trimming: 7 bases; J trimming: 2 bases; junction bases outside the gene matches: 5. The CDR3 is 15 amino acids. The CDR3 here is CASNPTGGTNEKLFF. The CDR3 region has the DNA TGTGCCAGCAATCCAACAGGGGGCACTAATGAAAAACTGTTTTTT.

The CDR3 sequence is CASSETGGRETQYF. CDR3 DNA sequence: TGCGCCAGCAGCGAGACAGGGGGCAGGGAGACCCAGTACTTC. V gene TRBV4-1 combines with J gene TRBJ2-5; 10 bases match TRBD1. The ends lost 5 bases at V and 5 bases at J; junction bases unmatched: 5. Germline values: CDR1 MGHRA, CDR2 YSYEKL. CDR3 length: 14 residues.

CDR3 sequence reads: CASSPQTGGSYNEQFF. For the CDR3, the DNA is TGTGCCAGCAGCCCCCAGACAGGGGGCTCCTACAATGAGCAGTTCTTC. The chain carries TRBV3-1 (or the pseudogene TRBV3-2) and TRBJ2-1; 9 nucleotides align to TRBD1. The V and J ends lost 4 bases and 0 bases, in that order; junction bases with no gene match: 4. The CDR3 contains 16 residues. Germline V lookup: CDR1 LGHDT, CDR2 YNNKEL (reference sequence).

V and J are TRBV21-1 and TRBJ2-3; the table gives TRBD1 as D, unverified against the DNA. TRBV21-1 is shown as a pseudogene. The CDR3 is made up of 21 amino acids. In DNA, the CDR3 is TGTGCCAGCAGCAAAATTTACCCGAGACAGGGGGCGCCTGGGGTCTCAGATACGCAGTATTTT. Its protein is CASSKIYPRQGAPGVSDTQYF.

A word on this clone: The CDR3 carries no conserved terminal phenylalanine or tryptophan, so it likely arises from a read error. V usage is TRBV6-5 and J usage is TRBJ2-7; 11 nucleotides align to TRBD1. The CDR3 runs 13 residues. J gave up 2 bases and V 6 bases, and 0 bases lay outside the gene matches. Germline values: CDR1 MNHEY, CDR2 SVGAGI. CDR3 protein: CASRGQGAYEQYL. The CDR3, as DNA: TGTGCCAGCAGGGGACAGGGGGCCTACGAGCAGTACCTC.